The rows below give T cell receptor beta chains drawn from one sample of a study of T-cell memory formation after mild COVID-19. MiXCR, run by TCRdb on the 5' RACE reads, gives a single entry per CDR3 protein. Of approximately 60,000 distinct CDR3 sequences detected, about 10% appear once; the ten largest clones hold about 1.1%. The sequenced sample was PBMCs or a T cell subset sorted from them (not recorded which). The receptors originated from a man aged 18 to 30 who had mild COVID-19 (a few samples of this study predate the infection). Cell type and time point are not known. Both conserved end residues are part of each CDR3. The order of the fields is J gene, V gene, D gene, clone size, CDR3 protein, CDR3 DNA. A D gene is named only where the DNA matches it firmly. Clone size, where shown, is once, few, many, or a class for clones that have expanded.

J: TRBJ1-2; V: TRBV5-1; D: TRBD1; size: -; CDR3: CASSLSTTGVDYGYTF; DNA: TGCGCCAGCAGCTTGTCGACGACAGGGGTAGACTATGGCTACACCTTC
J: TRBJ1-1; V: TRBV12-3/TRBV12-4; D: TRBD1; size: few; CDR3: CASTAGTGGRRGTEAFF; DNA: TGTGCCAGCACCGCCGGGACAGGGGGCAGGAGGGGCACTGAAGCTTTCTTT
J: TRBJ2-5; V: TRBV5-1; D: TRBD2; size: many; CDR3: CASSLAGAGQETQYF; DNA: TGCGCCAGCAGCTTAGCGGGGGCTGGACAAGAGACCCAGTACTTC
J: TRBJ1-1; V: TRBV20-1; D: TRBD1; size: many; CDR3: CSAPETGGWGTEAFF; DNA: TGCAGTGCTCCCGAGACAGGGGGCTGGGGCACTGAAGCTTTCTTT
J: TRBJ2-3; V: TRBV27; D: -; size: -; CDR3: CASSEERLSTDTQYF; DNA: TGTGCCAGCAGTGAGGAAAGACTCAGCACAGATACGCAGTATTTT
J: TRBJ2-7; V: TRBV3-1; D: TRBD1; size: -; CDR3: CASSQVRQGGYEQYF; DNA: TGTGCCAGCAGCCAAGTGCGACAGGGTGGTTACGAGCAGTACTTC
J: TRBJ1-1; V: TRBV20-1; D: TRBD1; size: -; CDR3: CSARVGQENTEAFF; DNA: TGCAGTGCTAGAGTTGGACAGGAGAACACTGAAGCTTTCTTT
J: TRBJ2-1; V: TRBV12-3/TRBV12-4; D: -; size: few; CDR3: CASSSQGGSYNEQFF; DNA: TGTGCCAGCAGTTCCCAGGGGGGGAGTTACAATGAGCAGTTCTTC
J: TRBJ2-3; V: TRBV5-1; D: -; size: -; CDR3: CASSLARVADTQYF; DNA: TGCGCCAGCAGCTTGGCCCGGGTGGCAGATACGCAGTATTTT
J: TRBJ2-5; V: TRBV7-2; D: TRBD2; size: few; CDR3: CASSLGLAGGQETQYF; DNA: TGTGCCAGCAGCCTTGGACTAGCGGGGGGGCAAGAGACCCAGTACTTC
J: TRBJ2-1; V: TRBV6-5; D: TRBD2; size: many; CDR3: CASSRTSGSYNEQFF; DNA: TGTGCCAGCAGCCGAACTAGCGGTTCCTACAATGAGCAGTTCTTC
J: TRBJ1-1; V: TRBV18; D: -; size: -; CDR3: CASQVGENTEAFF; DNA: TGTGCCAGCCAAGTCGGGGAGAACACTGAAGCTTTCTTT
J: TRBJ1-4; V: TRBV29-1; D: -; size: -; CDR3: CSVAGEQGGANEKLFF; DNA: TGCAGCGTCGCGGGGGAACAGGGTGGTGCTAATGAAAAACTGTTTTTT
J: TRBJ1-4; V: TRBV7-8; D: TRBD1; size: few; CDR3: CASSLTGNSEKLFF; DNA: TGTGCCAGCAGCTTGACAGGGAATTCCGAAAAACTGTTTTTT
J: TRBJ2-2; V: TRBV12-3/TRBV12-4; D: -; size: -; CDR3: CASDLGGKTGELFF; DNA: TGTGCCAGCGACCTCGGAGGGAAGACCGGGGAGCTGTTTTTT
J: TRBJ1-4; V: TRBV28; D: -; size: -; CDR3: CASSLTNEKLFF; DNA: TGTGCCAGCAGTTTAACGAATGAAAAACTGTTTTTT
J: TRBJ2-1; V: TRBV7-3; D: TRBD1; size: many; CDR3: CASSSQGLDTNEQFF; DNA: TGTGCCAGCAGCTCACAGGGGTTGGATACAAATGAGCAGTTCTTC
J: TRBJ2-1; V: TRBV20-1; D: -; size: -; CDR3: CSAENQKSSYNEQFF; DNA: TGCAGTGCCGAAAACCAGAAAAGCTCCTACAATGAGCAGTTCTTC
J: TRBJ1-5; V: TRBV15; D: -; size: -; CDR3: CATSLSLGREGQPQHF; DNA: TGTGCCACCAGTTTGAGCCTGGGAAGGGAGGGTCAGCCCCAGCATTTT
J: TRBJ1-1; V: TRBV15; D: -; size: few; CDR3: CATGGVVRPVSEAFF; DNA: TGTGCCACCGGAGGGGTTGTCCGTCCCGTTTCTGAAGCTTTCTTT
J: TRBJ2-7; V: TRBV10-2; D: TRBD2; size: few; CDR3: CASSETSANEQYF; DNA: TGCGCCAGCAGTGAAACTAGCGCGAACGAGCAGTACTTC
J: TRBJ2-6; V: TRBV21-1; D: -; size: few; CDR3: CASPLVDRRSGANVLTF; DNA: TGTGCCAGCCCACTCGTTGACAGACGGTCTGGGGCCAACGTCCTGACTTTC
J: TRBJ2-2; V: TRBV29-1; D: -; size: many; CDR3: CSVADTGELFF; DNA: TGCAGCGTTGCAGACACCGGGGAGCTGTTTTTT
J: TRBJ2-7; V: TRBV6-6; D: -; size: few; CDR3: CASSYQGTAYEQYF; DNA: TGTGCCAGCAGTTACCAGGGGACGGCCTACGAGCAGTACTTC
J: TRBJ1-2; V: TRBV5-1; D: -; size: many; CDR3: CASSLMGDYGYTF; DNA: TGCGCCAGCAGCTTGATGGGCGACTATGGCTACACCTTC
J: TRBJ2-3; V: TRBV5-1; D: TRBD1; size: -; CDR3: CASSPGTASTDTQYF; DNA: TGCGCCAGCAGTCCCGGGACAGCTAGCACAGATACGCAGTATTTT
J: TRBJ2-2; V: TRBV7-2; D: -; size: many; CDR3: CASSFYTGELFF; DNA: TGTGCCAGCAGCTTTTACACCGGGGAGCTGTTTTTT
J: TRBJ2-1; V: TRBV5-1; D: -; size: once; CDR3: CASSRGDWDNEQFF; DNA: TGCGCCAGCAGCAGGGGGGACTGGGACAATGAGCAGTTCTTC
J: TRBJ1-2; V: TRBV7-2; D: -; size: few; CDR3: CASSSPVLEGYTF; DNA: TGTGCCAGCAGCTCCCCGGTTTTGGAGGGCTACACCTTC
J: TRBJ1-2; V: TRBV7-2; D: -; size: -; CDR3: CASSFPAGGLGGYTF; DNA: TGTGCCAGCAGCTTTCCTGCCGGGGGGCTGGGTGGCTACACCTTC
J: TRBJ2-2; V: TRBV2; D: -; size: -; CDR3: CASSDGTPGNTGELFF; DNA: TGTGCCAGCAGTGACGGGACACCGGGGAACACCGGGGAGCTGTTTTTT
J: TRBJ1-1; V: TRBV12-3/TRBV12-4; D: -; size: few; CDR3: CASRSFGANTEAFF; DNA: TGTGCCAGCCGATCTTTCGGGGCTAACACTGAAGCTTTCTTT
J: TRBJ2-3; V: TRBV12-3/TRBV12-4; D: -; size: -; CDR3: CASRKGAVLRDTQYF; DNA: TGTGCCAGCAGAAAAGGGGCGGTCCTAAGAGATACGCAGTATTTT
J: TRBJ2-5; V: TRBV9; D: -; size: many; CDR3: CASSVGWRQETQYF; DNA: TGTGCCAGCAGCGTAGGGTGGCGGCAAGAGACCCAGTACTTC
J: TRBJ1-4; V: TRBV12-3/TRBV12-4; D: -; size: few; CDR3: CASSLRGGGEKLFF; DNA: TGTGCCAGCAGTCTACGGGGGGGCGGTGAAAAACTGTTTTTT
J: TRBJ2-2; V: TRBV5-1; D: TRBD2; size: -; CDR3: CASRERGANTGELFF; DNA: TGCGCCAGCAGAGAGCGGGGGGCTAACACCGGGGAGCTGTTTTTT
J: TRBJ2-3; V: TRBV4-3; D: -; size: -; CDR3: CASSRAQRGTDTQYF; DNA: TGCGCCAGCAGCCGAGCACAGCGAGGCACAGATACGCAGTATTTT
J: TRBJ2-2; V: TRBV7-3; D: -; size: few; CDR3: CASSRGGEVTGELFF; DNA: TGTGCCAGCAGCCGCGGCGGGGAGGTCACCGGGGAGCTGTTTTTT
J: TRBJ1-1; V: TRBV14; D: -; size: -; CDR3: CASSPRGVNTEAFF; DNA: TGTGCCAGCAGCCCAAGAGGGGTGAACACTGAAGCTTTCTTT
J: TRBJ2-6; V: TRBV21-1; D: -; size: few; CDR3: CASSTTPSGANVLTF; DNA: TGTGCCAGCAGCACTACTCCTTCTGGGGCCAACGTCCTGACTTTC
J: TRBJ2-3; V: TRBV30; D: TRBD2; size: few; CDR3: CAWSVGGFTDTQYF; DNA: TGTGCCTGGAGTGTCGGGGGGTTCACAGATACGCAGTATTTT
J: TRBJ2-5; V: TRBV4-3; D: -; size: few; CDR3: CASSQVEGGIETQYF; DNA: TGCGCCAGCAGCCAAGTAGAGGGGGGCATAGAGACCCAGTACTTC
J: TRBJ1-1; V: TRBV19; D: -; size: -; CDR3: CASSIQVGEAFF; DNA: TGTGCCAGTAGTATTCAGGTCGGTGAAGCTTTCTTT
J: TRBJ1-2; V: TRBV4-1; D: -; size: -; CDR3: CASSQETWGGYTF; DNA: TGCGCCAGCAGCCAAGAAACGTGGGGCGGCTACACCTTC
J: TRBJ2-7; V: TRBV14; D: -; size: -; CDR3: CASSITGEVTYEQYF; DNA: TGTGCCAGCAGCATTACGGGGGAGGTAACCTACGAGCAGTACTTC
J: TRBJ1-2; V: TRBV7-9; D: -; size: few; CDR3: CASSPRETNYGYTF; DNA: TGTGCCAGCAGCCCCCGGGAGACTAACTATGGCTACACCTTC